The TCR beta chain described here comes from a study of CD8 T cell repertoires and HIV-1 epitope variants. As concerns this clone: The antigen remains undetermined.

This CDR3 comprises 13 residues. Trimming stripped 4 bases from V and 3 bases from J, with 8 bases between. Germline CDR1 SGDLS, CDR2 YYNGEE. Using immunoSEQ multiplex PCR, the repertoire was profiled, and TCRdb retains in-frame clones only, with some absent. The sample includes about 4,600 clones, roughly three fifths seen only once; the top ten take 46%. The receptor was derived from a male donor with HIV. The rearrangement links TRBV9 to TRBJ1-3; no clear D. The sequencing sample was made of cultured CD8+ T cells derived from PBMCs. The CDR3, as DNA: TGTGCCAGCAGCTCAGTCAGTGGAAACACCATATATTTT. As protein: CASSSVSGNTIYF.